This T cell receptor (beta chain) was identified in a study of blood T cell repertoires in COVID-19. Whole-study context: The study drew acute and convalescent COVID-19 samples from the United States, Italy and Spain. The analysed material was cDNA or gDNA that came from T cells, B-cell-depleted T cells, or PBMCs.

The CDR3 covers 14 residues. J was trimmed by 2 bases and V by 6 bases; bases with no gene match: 4. Some clones are missing from TCRdb's copy, which holds only in-frame ones; the method was immunoSEQ multiplex PCR. The sample holds around 29,000 clones, more than 80% seen once. The TCR originated in a man in his 60s with acute or convalescent COVID-19. Sequences were obtained from peripheral blood. The chain recombines TRBV6-7 with TRBJ2-5, with 9 bases fitting TRBD1. Being an ORF, TRBV6-7 has a function that is uncertain. The CDR3 DNA follows: TGTGCCAGCAGACCTGGACAGGGGCAAGAGACCCAGTACTTC. This gives the protein CASRPGQGQETQYF.